The 9 T cell receptor beta chains below were found in one sample sequenced in a study of shared clonotypes between healthy human individuals. Sequenced by immunoSEQ multiplex PCR; TCRdb stores in-frame clones only, minus some. The sample lists 550,000 to 800,000 clones; around 72% were seen once. Input material: memory CD4+ T cells sorted from blood. Subset of the sample: CD45RA-negative fraction. The source of these receptors is a woman aged 30 to 39 in good health.

The chain employs TRBV6-5 and TRBJ2-5; 8 nucleotides line up with TRBD2. Germline-derived CDR1 and CDR2 are MNHEY and SVGAGI. J gave up 1 base and V 5 bases, and 6 bases lay outside the gene matches. The CDR3 spans 15 residues. The CDR3 loop reads CASSRLASSQETQYF. CDR3 nucleotides: TGTGCCAGCAGTCGACTAGCGAGCAGCCAAGAGACCCAGTACTTC.

The genes are TRBV18 and TRBJ1-3; 7 positions match TRBD1. CDR1 is KGHSH and CDR2 is LQKENI in the germline V gene. Unmatched junction bases numbered 8, after V lost 6 bases and J lost 0 bases. The CDR3 length is 16 residues. CDR3 sequence (DNA): TGTGCCAGCTCCAGGGACAGCTCGTTCTCTGGAAACACCATATATTTT. Residues: CASSRDSSFSGNTIYF.

The chain uses TRBV27 and TRBJ2-7; 12 positions agree with TRBD2. The V and J ends lost 0 bases and 6 bases, in that order; junction bases with no gene match: 12. This CDR3 is 18 amino acids long. The V gene's germline CDR1 is MNHEY and CDR2 SMNVEV (reference sequence). The CDR3 here is CASSLSRGGLAGFGEQYF. DNA for the CDR3: TGTGCCAGCAGTTTATCTAGGGGCGGACTAGCGGGGTTTGGCGAGCAGTACTTC.

This clone appeared once. CDR3 DNA: TGTGCCTGGAGCAAAACCGAGAACACTGAAGCTTTCTTT. Protein sequence: CAWSKTENTEAFF. The V call is TRBV30, the J call TRBJ1-1; D gene ambiguous. Trimming took 3 bases from V and 1 from J, leaving 9 bases between them. CDR3 length: 13 residues. Germline loops: CDR1 GTSNPN, CDR2 SVGIG (reference sequence).

The rearrangement uses TRBV13 and TRBJ2-3, with 7 bases fitting TRBD1. Germline V gives CDR1 PRHDT, CDR2 FYEKMQ (reference sequence). J was trimmed by 0 bases and V by 6 bases; bases with no gene match: 6. This CDR3 is 15 amino acids long. CDR3 amino acids: CASRPTGVSTDTQYF. CDR3 nucleotides: TGTGCCAGCAGACCTACAGGGGTGAGCACAGATACGCAGTATTTT.

About this clone: A read error may explain this, as a much larger clone is one base away. The sample carries other DNA sequences with the same CDR3. The gene calls are TRBV28 and TRBJ2-3; D is unclear. Germline lookup yields CDR1 MDHEN and CDR2 SYDVKM. The CDR3 extends over 12 amino acids. V lost 6 bases and J lost 0, with 4 bases in between. DNA of the CDR3: TGTGCCAGCAGCACTAGCACAGATACGCAGTATTTT. The encoded protein is CASSTSTDTQYF.

The chain recombines TRBV5-1 with TRBJ2-1; TRBD1 matches at 9 bases. This CDR3 is 15 amino acids long. Germline values: CDR1 SGHRS, CDR2 YFSETQ. The ends lost 0 bases at V and 8 bases at J; junction bases unmatched: 6. This CDR3 is CASSLEGQGMDEQFF. In DNA form, the CDR3 reads TGCGCCAGCAGCTTGGAGGGACAGGGTATGGATGAGCAGTTCTTC.

This clone is a singleton in its sample. V gene TRBV27 combines with J gene TRBJ1-5; 10 nucleotides agree with TRBD1. V was pared by 6 bases and J by 5 bases, with 16 bases of the junction left unmatched. Germline lookup yields CDR1 MNHEY and CDR2 SMNVEV (reference sequence). The CDR3 length is 18 residues. The CDR3 DNA reads TGTGCCAGCAGCGGGAGACAGGGGGCTTGGGGTAATGATCAGCCCCAGCATTTT. Residues: CASSGRQGAWGNDQPQHF.

The J gene is TRBJ2-3, the V gene TRBV5-1; D gene uncertain. Trimming cost V 6 bases and J 0 bases, with 11 bases left between them. From germline, CDR1 is SGHRS and CDR2 YFSETQ. The CDR3 contains 14 residues. The CDR3 bases are TGCGCCAGCAAGAACCCGGGTAGCACAGATACGCAGTATTTT. Encoded protein: CASKNPGSTDTQYF.